This record looks at one T cell receptor beta chain sequence and its context. Its antigen is still unknown. The data are from a study of siplizumab effects on memory and regulatory T cells. Germline V gives CDR1 MNHEY, CDR2 SVGAGI. Trimming shortened V by 7 bases and J by 1 base, and 10 bases separated the two germline ends. The CDR3 is 13 amino acids. General study points: Alloreactive sequences that could be traced to unstimulated CD4+ memory cells showed a significant reduction under siplizumab.

The method was immunoSEQ multiplex PCR; TCRdb's version includes in-frame clones alone and lacks a portion of them. The data contain about 120,000 clones, 90% to 95% of them seen just once; the ten biggest clones take up roughly 1.5%. Source material: non-Treg CD4+ T cells sorted from blood. This TCR was sampled from a human donor in good health. The rearrangement joins TRBV6-5 to TRBJ1-1, with D hard to call. CDR3 coding DNA: TGTGCCAGCACCTTTAACAGGAACACTGAAGCTTTCTTT. Translation: CASTFNRNTEAFF.